A selection of T cell receptor beta chains follows, all from one sample in a study of blood T cell repertoires in COVID-19. The data were produced by immunoSEQ multiplex PCR, yet TCRdb's version contains in-frame clones alone and is incomplete. There are fewer than 150,000 clones in the sample; more than 80% occur only once, and approximately 5% lies in the top ten. Material for sequencing was peripheral blood. All receptors come from a woman aged 55-69 years with COVID-19, enrolled during active disease. CDR3s include the opening cysteine and the closing phenylalanine or tryptophan. Each record gives: V gene, D gene, clone size, J gene, CDR3 protein, CDR3 DNA. D genes are given only for firm matches. Rows may omit the clone size; those that give it use once, few, many or a size class.

TRBV7-6	TRBD2	-	TRBJ2-2	CASSSLGLAFGGELFF	TGTGCCAGCAGCTCGTTGGGACTAGCTTTTGGCGGGGAGCTGTTTTTT
TRBV5-1	TRBD2	-	TRBJ2-1	CASSKGTSDPGVEQFF	TGCGCCAGCAGCAAAGGGACTAGCGACCCGGGGGTTGAGCAGTTCTTC
TRBV19	-	-	TRBJ1-5	CASSMGAGNQPQHF	TGTGCCAGTAGTATGGGGGCTGGCAATCAGCCCCAGCATTTT
TRBV28	-	-	TRBJ1-1	CASSLDHSEAFF	TGTGCCAGCAGTTTAGACCACAGTGAAGCTTTCTTT
TRBV14	-	-	TRBJ1-1	CASSPRWGVEWAFF	TGTGCCAGCAGCCCACGTTGGGGCGTCGAGTGGGCTTTCTTT
TRBV30	-	-	TRBJ1-1	CAWTEGPSDGAFF	TGTGCCTGGACGGAGGGGCCGTCGGATGGCGCTTTCTTT
TRBV7-8	TRBD1	-	TRBJ1-1	CASSLVGGTGGNTEAFF	TGTGCCAGCAGCTTAGTGGGTGGGACAGGGGGGAACACTGAAGCTTTCTTT
TRBV23-1	TRBD1	-	TRBJ2-7	CASSQSINRDRGHEQYF	TGCGCCAGCAGTCAATCTATTAACCGGGACAGGGGGCACGAGCAGTACTTC
TRBV5-4	-	-	TRBJ1-2	CASSPGGGRWGYTF	TGTGCCAGCAGCCCGGGAGGGGGACGGTGGGGCTACACCTTC
TRBV7-9	TRBD1	-	TRBJ2-7	CASSLAGGGEQYF	TGTGCCAGCAGCTTGGCAGGGGGCGGCGAGCAGTACTTC
TRBV13	-	-	TRBJ1-1	CASSLVARGTFF	-
TRBV6-2/TRBV6-3	TRBD2	-	TRBJ2-7	CASSYSRAGGFYEQYF	TGTGCCAGCAGTTACTCGCGAGCGGGGGGGTTCTACGAGCAGTACTTC
TRBV5-4	-	-	TRBJ2-2	CASSLRKGANTGELFF	TGTGCCAGCAGCTTGCGTAAAGGGGCGAACACCGGGGAGCTGTTTTTT
TRBV30	-	-	TRBJ2-6	CAWSGGAGANVLTF	TGTGCCTGGAGTGGGGGGGCTGGGGCCAACGTCCTGACTTTC
TRBV2	-	-	TRBJ1-1	CASSWGGNTEAFF	TGTGCCAGCAGTTGGGGAGGGAACACTGAAGCTTTCTTT
TRBV4-2	-	once	TRBJ2-3	CASSQDRALGSDTQYF	TGTGCCAGCAGCCAAGATAGGGCGCTTGGGAGTGATACGCAGTATTTT
TRBV4-3	TRBD1	-	TRBJ2-7	CASSQQRDSYEQYF	TGCGCCAGCAGCCAGCAACGGGACAGCTACGAGCAGTACTTC
TRBV5-8	-	-	TRBJ2-4	CASSFSSAGLAKNIQYF	TGTGCCAGCAGCTTCTCGTCGGCGGGTCTAGCCAAAAACATTCAGTACTTC
TRBV10-3	TRBD1	-	TRBJ1-5	CAISARTGVDQPQHF	TGTGCCATCAGTGCAAGGACAGGGGTGGATCAGCCCCAGCATTTT
TRBV5-1	-	-	TRBJ2-7	CASSLEGVGAAQYF	TGCGCCAGCAGCTTGGAAGGTGTTGGGGCGGCGCAGTACTTC
TRBV6-5	TRBD1	-	TRBJ1-2	CASIMSTGGLTGYTF	TGTGCCAGCATAATGTCGACAGGGGGCTTGACTGGCTACACCTTC
TRBV18	-	-	TRBJ2-5	CASSPIQETQYF	TGTGCCAGCTCGCCTATCCAAGAGACCCAGTACTTC
TRBV5-1	-	-	TRBJ1-3	CASSLAGVSGNTIYF	TGCGCCAGCAGCTTGGCCGGAGTCTCTGGAAACACCATATATTTT
TRBV12-3/TRBV12-4	-	-	TRBJ2-7	CASSLPSYEQYF	TGTGCCAGCAGTCTCCCTTCCTACGAGCAGTACTTC
TRBV7-9	-	-	TRBJ2-7	CASSLWGGAEQYF	TGTGCCAGCAGCTTATGGGGAGGAGCCGAGCAGTACTTC
TRBV7-6	-	-	TRBJ1-1	CASSLGMGRDTEAFF	TGTGCCAGCAGCTTAGGCATGGGGAGGGACACTGAAGCTTTCTTT
TRBV4-2	-	-	TRBJ1-2	CASSSTGRHPNYGYTF	TGTGCCAGCAGCTCGACGGGGAGACACCCGAACTATGGCTACACCTTC
TRBV6-5	-	-	TRBJ1-2	CASKDPGHLGYTF	TGTGCCAGCAAGGACCCGGGACACTTGGGCTACACCTTC
TRBV19	TRBD1	-	TRBJ1-2	CASSIDRVSGYTF	TGTGCCAGTAGTATTGACAGGGTTAGTGGCTACACCTTC
TRBV3-1/TRBV3-2	-	-	TRBJ1-4	CASSQDINEKLFF	TGTGCCAGCAGCCAAGACATTAATGAAAAACTGTTTTTT
TRBV5-1	TRBD1	-	TRBJ1-2	CASSPGQGAISYGYTF	TGCGCCAGCAGCCCGGGACAGGGGGCGATTTCCTATGGCTACACCTTC
TRBV9	TRBD1	-	TRBJ2-7	CASSPGQGNYEQYF	TGTGCCAGCAGCCCGGGACAGGGGAACTACGAGCAGTACTTC
TRBV19	TRBD1	-	TRBJ1-1	CASSFQGEVEAFF	TGTGCCAGTAGTTTTCAGGGGGAAGTTGAAGCTTTCTTT
TRBV24-1	-	-	TRBJ1-5	CATSDLQGNQPQHF	TGTGCCACCAGTGATTTGCAGGGTAATCAGCCCCAGCATTTT
TRBV29-1	TRBD2	-	TRBJ2-6	CSVGGTGANVLTF	TGCAGCGTCGGGGGGACTGGGGCCAACGTCCTGACTTTC
TRBV12-5	TRBD1	-	TRBJ1-1	CASGLVLQGAEAFF	TGTGCTAGTGGTTTGGTACTGCAGGGGGCCGAAGCTTTCTTT
TRBV7-9	TRBD1	-	TRBJ1-4	CASSLGDRGLNEKLFF	TGTGCCAGCAGCTTAGGGGACAGGGGTCTTAATGAAAAACTGTTTTTT
TRBV5-1	-	once	TRBJ1-1	CASSLGQVAEAFF	TGCGCCAGCAGCTTGGGGCAAGTCGCTGAAGCTTTCTTT
TRBV29-1	-	-	TRBJ1-4	CSASREVNEKLFF	TGCAGCGCATCGAGGGAGGTTAATGAAAAACTGTTTTTT
TRBV27	TRBD1	-	TRBJ2-7	CASSLTGGKNEQYF	TGTGCCAGCAGTTTAACAGGGGGAAAGAACGAGCAGTACTTC
TRBV2	TRBD1	-	TRBJ1-2	CASSITGTGNYGYTF	TGTGCCAGCAGTATCACCGGGACAGGAAACTATGGCTACACCTTC
TRBV12-5	TRBD1	-	TRBJ1-1	CASGFFLGRGDPLNTEAFF	TGTGCTAGTGGTTTCTTCTTAGGCAGGGGGGATCCGTTGAACACTGAAGCTTTCTTT
TRBV5-4	-	-	TRBJ2-7	CATGDWSSYEQYF	TGTGCCACCGGGGACTGGAGCTCCTACGAGCAGTACTTC
TRBV7-2	TRBD1	-	TRBJ1-4	CASTIQGAPNEKLFF	TGTGCCAGCACCATCCAGGGGGCGCCTAATGAAAAACTGTTTTTT
TRBV7-2	TRBD1	few	TRBJ1-2	CASSPALAGGRYGYTF	TGTGCCAGCAGCCCGGCTCTAGCAGGGGGTCGCTATGGCTACACCTTC
TRBV10-2	-	-	TRBJ2-2	CASSEGPGGGTGELFF	TGCGCCAGCAGTGAGGGGCCCGGAGGCGGCACCGGGGAGCTGTTTTTT
TRBV2	-	-	TRBJ1-1	CASNIQGHTEAFF	TGTGCCAGCAATATACAGGGTCACACTGAAGCTTTCTTT
TRBV25-1	TRBD2	-	TRBJ2-3	CASTPGTSGETDTQYF	TGTGCCAGCACTCCTGGGACTAGCGGGGAGACAGATACGCAGTATTTT
TRBV2	TRBD1	-	TRBJ1-1	CASIKTGDTEAFF	TGTGCCAGCATTAAGACAGGGGACACTGAAGCTTTCTTT
TRBV4-2	-	-	TRBJ1-1	CASSQGDIWNTEAFF	TGTGCCAGCAGCCAAGGGGACATATGGAACACTGAAGCTTTCTTT
TRBV7-3	TRBD2	-	TRBJ2-1	CASSLTRRSGGPSRVTYNEQFF	TGTGCCAGCAGCTTAACCCGACGGAGCGGGGGCCCCTCCAGGGTGACCTACAATGAGCAGTTCTTC
TRBV5-1	TRBD1	-	TRBJ1-6	CASSLGQGTDSPLHF	TGCGCCAGCAGCTTGGGCCAGGGGACAGATTCACCCCTCCACTTT
TRBV6-5	-	-	TRBJ1-2	CASNIDSLLYGYTF	TGTGCCAGCAATATAGACAGCCTTCTCTATGGCTACACCTTC